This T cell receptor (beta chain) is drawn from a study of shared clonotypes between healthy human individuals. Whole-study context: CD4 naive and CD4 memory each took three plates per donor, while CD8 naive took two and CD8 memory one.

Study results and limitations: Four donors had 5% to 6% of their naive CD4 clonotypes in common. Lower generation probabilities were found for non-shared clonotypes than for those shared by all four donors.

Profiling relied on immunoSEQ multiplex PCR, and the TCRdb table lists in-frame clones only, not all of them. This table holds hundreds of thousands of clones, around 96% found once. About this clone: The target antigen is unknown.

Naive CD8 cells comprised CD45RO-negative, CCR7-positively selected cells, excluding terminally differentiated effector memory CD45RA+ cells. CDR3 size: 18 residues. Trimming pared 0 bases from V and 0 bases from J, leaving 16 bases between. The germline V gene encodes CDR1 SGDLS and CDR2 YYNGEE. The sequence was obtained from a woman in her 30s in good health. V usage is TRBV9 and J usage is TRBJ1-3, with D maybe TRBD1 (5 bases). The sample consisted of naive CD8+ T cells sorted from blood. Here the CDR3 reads CASSVGNRWGYSGNTIYF. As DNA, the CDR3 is TGTGCCAGCAGCGTAGGCAACCGATGGGGCTACTCTGGAAACACCATATATTTT.